The source of this T cell receptor (beta chain) is a study of blood T cell repertoires in COVID-19. In Seattle, patients joined the study during active infection and were tracked longitudinally. Germline CDR1 and CDR2: SGDLS and YYNGEE. The V and J ends lost 4 bases and 4 bases respectively, with 17 bases between them. The CDR3 totals 15 residues. How the authors handled the data: Amplification of reference gene primers was used by the study to estimate nucleated cell counts. The assay was immunoSEQ multiplex PCR, and TCRdb's table has in-frame clones only and misses some. That table gives V, J and clone size, and the DNA gave D and trimming. This sample has a few hundred thousand clones, with approximately 88% found just once.

This rearrangement joins TRBV9 to TRBJ1-2; tentative D call: TRBD1 (5 bases). The sequenced sample was peripheral blood. The clonotype originates from a woman in her twenties or thirties with COVID-19, enrolled during active disease. CDR3 in amino acids: CASSSDAQGGYGYTF. The CDR3, as DNA: TGTGCCAGCAGCTCGGACGCCCAGGGCGGCTATGGCTACACCTTC.